The clone carrying this T cell receptor (beta chain) was seen only once. The source of the sample is a study of T-cell reconstitution after alpha-beta-depleted transplantation in children. The CDR3 is 14 residues long. The V end was cut by 6 bases, the J end by 8 bases, with 17 bases between. Per the germline V gene, CDR1 is MNHNS and CDR2 is SASEGT. Unique molecular identifiers were incorporated into the prepared TCRbeta library. TCRdb reprocessed the PCR reads via MiXCR and lists one record per CDR3 protein. The data hold about 600,000 distinct CDR3 sequences, with about 10% observed a single time. The genes are TRBV6-1 and TRBJ2-1; a weak D match, TRBD2 (6 bases). The source was PBMCs from the stem cell graft donor, collected from the stem cell graft. The receptor was derived from a human donor who donated a stem cell graft to a child with acute myeloid leukemia. CDR3: CASSLGLGLYEQFF. In DNA, the CDR3 is TGTGCCAGCAGCCTAGGGTTGGGACTGTATGAGCAGTTCTTC.